This TCR beta chain was captured by sequencing in a study of blood T cell repertoires in COVID-19. Study summary: Sample material is recorded as cDNA or gDNA derived from T cells, B-cell-depleted T cells, or PBMCs.

The germline V gene encodes CDR1 MNHEY and CDR2 SVGAGI. This CDR3 region has 16 residues. The junction had 6 bases not matched to a gene; V was cut back by 2 bases and J by 2 bases. Original analysis: The assay estimated nucleated cells by amplifying reference gene primers. Clones were read by immunoSEQ multiplex PCR, and TCRdb kept only the in-frame ones, dropping some. The D gene and trimming were derived from the DNA, and the V and J assignments and clone size from that table. This table holds 120,000 or so clones, roughly four fifths found once. This TCR was recovered from a man aged 25-40 years with COVID-19, enrolled during active disease. The chain combines TRBV6-5 with TRBJ2-5; 9 nucleotides align to TRBD1. The sequenced sample consisted of peripheral blood. The CDR3 region is CASSYPTGTGQETQYF. In nucleotides, the CDR3 is TGTGCCAGCAGTTACCCTACCGGGACAGGGCAAGAGACCCAGTACTTC.